These 18 T cell receptor beta chains originate from one sample sequenced in a study of OX40 agonist ivuxolimab in advanced cancers. Generated by immunoSEQ multiplex PCR, the TCRdb table keeps only in-frame clones and is missing some. The sample shows 96,000 or so clones, approximately 84% of them seen only once. The material was CD4+ or CD8+ T cells sorted from blood, obtained in a trial of the OX40 agonist ivuxolimab. Receptors were obtained from an adult with an advanced solid tumor such as melanoma, head and neck, liver or kidney cancer.

V usage is TRBV7-9 and J usage is TRBJ2-2, with a tentative D call TRBD1 (5 bases). CDR3 size: 16 residues. Trimming cost V 1 base and J 1 base, with 10 bases left between them. The germline V gene has CDR1 SEHNR and CDR2 FQNEAQ (reference sequence). CDR3 nucleotides: TGTGCCAGCAGCTTAGGTCATAGGGGGAACACCGGGGAGCTGTTTTTT. This encodes CASSLGHRGNTGELFF.

The chain has TRBV4-1 and TRBJ1-1, with TRBD1 as a possible D gene (5 bases). The germline CDR1 and CDR2 sequences are MGHRA and YSYEKL. This CDR3 has 15 residues. The V gene lost 4 bases and the J gene lost 3 bases, with 15 bases spanning the gap. In DNA form, the CDR3 reads TGCGCCAGCAGCCCCTGGGGGGATAAGGACACTGAAGCTTTCTTT. Translating gives CASSPWGDKDTEAFF.

The chain has TRBV30 and TRBJ2-1; 8 nucleotides line up with TRBD1. Per germline, CDR1 GTSNPN and CDR2 SVGIG (reference sequence). This CDR3 spans 15 amino acids. The junction had 7 bases not matched to a gene; V was cut back by 3 bases and J by 3 bases. For the CDR3, the DNA is TGTGCCTGGAGCAGATCGGGACAGGTCTACAATGAGCAGTTCTTC. It encodes CAWSRSGQVYNEQFF. The whole variable domain, filled in from reference TRBV30 and TRBJ2-1, reads SQTIHQWPATLVQPVGSPLSLECTVEGTSNPNLYWYRQAAGRGLQLLFYSVGIGQISSEVPQNLSASRPQDRQFILSSKKLLLSDSGFYLCAWSRSGQVYNEQFFGPGTRLTVL.

The gene calls are TRBV7-6 and TRBJ1-2; D remains ambiguous. The ends were cut back, 1 base at V and 2 bases at J, with 11 bases in the middle. The germline V gene encodes CDR1 SGHVS and CDR2 FNYEAQ. The CDR3 sequence is 15 residues long. CDR3 sequence: CASSLEEGGNYGYTF. CDR3 nucleotides: TGTGCCAGCAGCTTAGAGGAGGGAGGGAACTATGGCTACACCTTC.

This clone showed up just once. V gene TRBV19 combines with J gene TRBJ2-7; 9 nucleotides match TRBD2. From germline, CDR1 is LNHDA and CDR2 SQIVND (reference sequence). This CDR3 is built from 13 residues. After removal of 4 bases from V and 3 bases from J, the junction contained 1 base not matched to a gene. The CDR3 nucleotides are TGTGCCAGTAGTACTAGCGGGAACTACGAGCAGTACTTC. Protein: CASSTSGNYEQYF.

This clone occurred many times. The gene calls are TRBV2 and TRBJ1-5; 7 bases agree with TRBD1. The ends lost 5 bases at V and 4 bases at J; junction bases unmatched: 5. CDR1 SNHLY and CDR2 FYNNEI come from the germline V gene. CDR3 size: 14 residues. The CDR3: CASSQQGRNQPQHF. CDR3 coding DNA: TGTGCCAGCAGTCAACAGGGGAGGAATCAGCCCCAGCATTTT.

V and J are TRBV6-5 and TRBJ2-2; possible D gene TRBD1, 6 bases. V was shortened by 8 bases and J by 5 bases, with 15 bases between the two germline ends. Germline CDR1 MNHEY, CDR2 SVGAGI. CDR3 length: 14 residues. Here the CDR3 reads CASATGFETGELFF. The CDR3 DNA sequence: TGTGCCAGCGCAACAGGGTTCGAGACCGGGGAGCTGTTTTTT.

The chain uses TRBV27 and TRBJ2-7; 10 bases are shared with TRBD2. The CDR3 is made up of 15 amino acids. The germline CDR1 and CDR2 sequences are MNHEY and SMNVEV (reference sequence). J was trimmed by 12 bases and V by 5 bases; bases with no gene match: 16. The CDR3 DNA is TGTGCCAGCAGTCCGTGGACTAGCGGACGGAGTGGTCCGTACTTC. Protein product: CASSPWTSGRSGPYF.

The gene calls are TRBV18 and TRBJ2-1; TRBD2 agrees at 7 bases. Germline assignment: CDR1 KGHSH and CDR2 LQKENI. CDR3 length equals 13 residues. V shed 3 bases and J 10 bases; nucleotides not matched to a gene: 6. CDR3 in DNA: TGTGCCAGCTCACCTCCCAGCGGGAAAGAGCAGTTCTTC. It specifies CASSPPSGKEQFF.

The V gene is TRBV6-9, the J gene TRBJ2-7; no definite D call. The CDR3 totals 11 residues. CDR1 MNHGY and CDR2 SVAAGI come from the germline V gene. Trimming pared 9 bases from V and 6 bases from J, leaving 12 bases between. Here the CDR3 DNA reads TGTGCCAGGGGTGTCCGGAGCGAGCAGTACTTC. As protein: CARGVRSEQYF.

This clone was counted a few times. The chain combines TRBV4-1 with TRBJ1-2; TRBD1 is a possible D gene (5 bases). The germline CDR1 and CDR2 sequences are MGHRA and YSYEKL. V shed 0 bases and J shed 8 bases, with 16 bases lying between them. CDR3 size: 15 residues. The CDR3 region is CASSQEGTADRGYTF. CDR3 DNA sequence: TGCGCCAGCAGCCAAGAGGGGACCGCTGATCGGGGCTACACCTTC.

CDR3 sequence reads: CASRPQRGEAFF. In DNA form, the CDR3 reads TGTGCCAGCAGACCCCAAAGGGGTGAAGCTTTCTTT. This chain connects TRBV6-5 to TRBJ1-1, with a tentative D call TRBD1 (5 bases). The V gene lost 6 bases and the J gene lost 7 bases, with 12 bases spanning the gap. This CDR3 spans 12 amino acids. The V gene's germline CDR1 is MNHEY and CDR2 SVGAGI.

V is TRBV19 and J is TRBJ1-1; a possible D gene is TRBD1 (5 bases). The CDR3 contains 12 residues. In germline, CDR1 is LNHDA, CDR2 SQIVND (reference sequence). V was pared by 1 base and J by 11 bases, with 11 bases between. CDR3 amino acids: CASSIGGARAFF. The CDR3 bases are TGTGCCAGTAGTATAGGAGGGGCGCGGGCTTTCTTT.

This clone was seen a handful of times. This chain connects TRBV5-1 to TRBJ2-7, with 7 positions matching TRBD2. V lost 1 base and J lost 2; bases outside the gene matches: 12. There are 17 residues in the CDR3. The germline V gene has CDR1 SGHRS and CDR2 YFSETQ. The chain's CDR3 is CASSLNLAENHAYEQYF. CDR3 coding DNA: TGCGCCAGCAGCTTGAACCTAGCGGAAAACCACGCCTACGAGCAGTACTTC.

The chain employs TRBV6-4 and TRBJ2-1; no clear D. CDR1 MRHNA and CDR2 SNTAGT come from the germline V gene. The CDR3 has 14 amino acids. Trimming pared 0 bases from V and 5 bases from J, leaving 8 bases between. CDR3 nucleotide sequence: TGTGCCAGCAGTGACTCGGCAGATAACAATGAGCAGTTCTTC. This codes for CASSDSADNNEQFF.

In DNA, the CDR3 is TGTGCCATCAGTACCGGGGACGGTAGCAATCAGCCCCAGCATTTT. It yields the protein CAISTGDGSNQPQHF. V and J are TRBV10-3 and TRBJ1-5, with a weak D call TRBD1 (5 bases). Looked up from germline, CDR1 is ENHRY and CDR2 is SYGVKD. The V end lost 5 bases, the J end lost 0 bases, and 11 bases lay between the germline ends. This CDR3 is built from 15 residues.

The rearrangement joins TRBV30 to TRBJ2-7; 8 nucleotides align to TRBD1. The V gene's germline CDR1 is GTSNPN and CDR2 SVGIG (reference sequence). The CDR3 has 13 residues. V shed 4 bases and J 3 bases; nucleotides not matched to a gene: 5. The CDR3 region has the DNA TGTGCCTGGACCCGGGACAGGAGCTACGAGCAGTACTTC. It encodes CAWTRDRSYEQYF.

The chain joins TRBV11-3 to TRBJ2-7, with D unresolved. V lost 3 bases and J 0 bases, leaving 9 bases between the germline ends. Germline CDR1 reads SGHNT; CDR2 reads YENEEA. The CDR3 is 14 residues long. CDR3 bases: TGTGCCAGCAGCTTGTCCGTTAGCTCCTACGAGCAGTACTTC. Encoded protein: CASSLSVSSYEQYF. The complete variable domain, with remaining parts taken from reference TRBV11-3 and TRBJ2-7, reads EAGVVQSPRYKIIEKKQPVAFWCNPISGHNTLYWYLQNLGQGPELLIRYENEEAVDDSQLPKDRFSAERLKGVDSTLKIQPAELGDSAVYLCASSLSVSSYEQYFGPGTRLTVT.